The 3 T cell receptor beta chains below come from one sample, sequenced in a study of CXCR3-negative and CXCR3-positive naive CD8 T cells. Notes on the study in general: CXCR3-positive naive cells carried more hydrophobic TRB CDR3s than CXCR3-negative ones.

Antigen specificity for these receptors is unknown. It was by 5' RACE with UMI labels that the TRB cDNA libraries were prepared. TCRdb re-called the 5' RACE reads and catalogs CDR3 proteins one per entry, DNA excluded. The sample has tens of thousands of distinct CDR3 sequences; the top ten hold about 0.57%. Source material: naive CXCR3+ CD8+ T cells from blood. Subset indicated: CD45RO-CCR7+CD27+CD95- naive CD8+ T cells expressing CXCR3 (TNR3+). Source of these receptors: a human donor in good health. Some clones in this sample may be carry-over from other donors' samples.

The V gene is TRBV6-6, the J gene TRBJ2-3; there is no DNA to check the TCRdb D call of TRBD2. The CDR3 is made up of 18 amino acids. Germline V gene lookup returns CDR1 MNHNY and CDR2 SVGAGI (reference sequence). CDR3 residues: CASSYGSGARRGTDTQYF.

J is TRBJ2-3 and V is TRBV7-6. The CDR3 is 13 residues long. The germline V gene encodes CDR1 SGHVS and CDR2 FNYEAQ. The CDR3 protein is CASSLAVPDTQYF.

CDR3 protein: CASSFGGGYEQYF. The V call is TRBV7-3, the J call TRBJ2-7; there is no DNA to check the TCRdb D call of TRBD1. The CDR3 is 13 residues long. Germline assignment: CDR1 SGHTA and CDR2 FQGTGA. The variable domain in full, with the rest retrieved from reference TRBV7-3 and TRBJ2-7, is GAGVSQTPSNKVTEKGKYVELRCDPISGHTALYWYRQSLGQGPEFLIYFQGTGAADDSGLPNDRFFAVRPEGSVSTLKIQRTERGDSAVYLCASSFGGGYEQYFGPGTRLTVT.